These 30 T cell receptor beta chains were all obtained from the same sample, sequenced in a study of vaccination and CD4 T cells after COVID-19. The treatment is: roughly 11-day PBMC culture with coronavirus spike peptide pools or control peptides (ViraFEST assay). These receptors have no known antigen. With the Oncomine TCR Beta short-read assay, DNA from cultured CD4+ T cells was sequenced. Using its own MiXCR run on the PCR reads, TCRdb lists one record per CDR3 protein. The sample yields 20,000 to 25,000 distinct CDR3 sequences, 65% to 70% seen once. Sequenced: CD4+ T cells from blood, cultured in vitro. The source is a human donor who had recovered from COVID-19.

The V and J genes are TRBV6-1 and TRBJ1-5; weak D call: TRBD1 (6 bases). The V gene lost 6 bases and the J gene lost 4 bases, with 19 bases spanning the gap. The CDR3 spans 16 residues. The germline V gene encodes CDR1 MNHNS and CDR2 SASEGT. CDR3 residues: CASSPVGGARNQPQHF. The CDR3, as DNA: TGTGCCAGCAGCCCTGTTGGGGGCGCACGGAATCAGCCCCAGCATTTT.

This sequence joins TRBV7-2 and TRBJ1-6; 8 nucleotides agree with TRBD1. Germline V gene lookup returns CDR1 SGHTA and CDR2 FQGNSA. This CDR3 is 15 amino acids long. V was pared by 5 bases and J by 11 bases, with 11 bases of the junction left unmatched. The CDR3 reads CASSPRDRSVPPLHF. The CDR3, as DNA: TGTGCCAGCAGCCCCAGGGACAGGAGTGTCCCACCCCTCCACTTT.

This chain connects TRBV20-1 to TRBJ1-6; 10 bases are a match to TRBD1. Germline CDR1 and CDR2: DFQATT and SNEGSKA (reference sequence). The J segment lost 9 bases and the V segment lost 4 bases, leaving 6 bases of the junction unmatched. The length of the CDR3 is 14 residues. The CDR3 is CSAKRQGAVSPLHF. CDR3 bases: TGCAGTGCTAAGAGACAGGGGGCGGTTTCACCCCTCCACTTT.

This clonotype was seen more than once but under ten times. V gene TRBV20-1 combines with J gene TRBJ1-2; 9 nucleotides match TRBD1. With 3 bases clipped from V and 1 base from J, the junction kept 9 bases outside the gene matches. This CDR3 is 16 amino acids long. Germline lookup yields CDR1 DFQATT and CDR2 SNEGSKA (reference sequence). CDR3: CSASARGTGSNYGYTF. CDR3 bases: TGCAGTGCTAGTGCTCGGGGGACAGGGAGTAACTATGGCTACACCTTC.

The chain carries TRBV20-1 and TRBJ1-1, with TRBD1 matching 7 bases. There are 15 residues in the CDR3. The germline CDR1 and CDR2 sequences are DFQATT and SNEGSKA (reference sequence). V lost 0 bases and J lost 5; bases outside the gene matches: 9. Written as DNA, the CDR3 is TGCAGTGCTAGAGATTGGGCAGGGGGTGCGACTGAAGCTTTCTTT. Translated, it gives CSARDWAGGATEAFF.

V is TRBV30 and J is TRBJ2-5; either TRBD1 or TRBD2 may fit D (6 bases each). The V gene lost 1 base and the J gene lost 1 base, with 7 bases spanning the gap. Germline V gene sequence: CDR1 GTSNPN, CDR2 SVGIG (reference sequence). The CDR3 extends over 13 amino acids. The CDR3 bases are TGTGCCTGGAGTGGGGGGGCCCAAGAGACCCAGTACTTC. This encodes CAWSGGAQETQYF.

This chain uses TRBV7-2 with TRBJ2-7, with TRBD1 matching 8 bases. Unmatched junction bases numbered 3, after V lost 0 bases and J lost 8 bases. Per germline, CDR1 SGHTA and CDR2 FQGNSA. The CDR3 has 13 amino acids. The CDR3 loop is CASSLARQGKQYF. CDR3 in DNA: TGTGCCAGCAGCTTAGCCCGACAGGGGAAGCAGTACTTC.

The chain links TRBV11-2 to TRBJ1-5; D gene unclear. The CDR3 totals 13 residues. Germline V gene data show CDR1 as SGHAT and CDR2 as FQNNGV. Deletions cut 3 bases from V and 3 bases from J, with 6 bases between. In DNA form, the CDR3 reads TGTGCCAGCAGCTTCAGCGCCAATCAGCCCCAGCATTTT. Amino acids: CASSFSANQPQHF. The full variable domain, in which reference TRBV11-2 and TRBJ1-5 provide the parts outside the CDR3, is EAGVAQSPRYKIIEKRQSVAFWCNPISGHATLYWYQQILGQGPKLLIQFQNNGVVDDSQLPKDRFSAERLKGVDSTLKIQPAKLEDSAVYLCASSFSANQPQHFGDGTRLSIL.

This clonotype was recorded a few times. The chain has TRBV28 and TRBJ1-5, with D unresolved. The CDR3 covers 12 residues. Germline values: CDR1 MDHEN, CDR2 SYDVKM. The ends were cut back, 3 bases at V and 6 bases at J, with 6 bases in the middle. CDR3 residues: CASSLAGQPQHF. The CDR3 DNA sequence: TGTGCCAGCAGTTTGGCCGGTCAGCCCCAGCATTTT.

V is TRBV15 and J is TRBJ2-7; D is ambiguous. The CDR3 has 14 amino acids. Germline-derived CDR1 and CDR2 are LNHNV and YYDKDF (reference sequence). V gave up 1 base and J gave up 7 bases, with 14 bases separating them. The CDR3 region has the DNA TGTGCCACCAGCAGAGGGGCCACTTGGGGTGAGCAGTACTTC. Translation: CATSRGATWGEQYF.

The chain combines TRBV7-9 with TRBJ1-1; unclear D gene. This CDR3 has 16 residues. V dropped 6 bases and J dropped 1 base, with 18 bases sitting between them. CDR1 is SEHNR, CDR2 FQNEAQ, per germline (reference sequence). The CDR3 DNA is TGTGCCAGCAGGAATTGGGTAGGCAGCCCGAACACTGAAGCTTTCTTT. Residues: CASRNWVGSPNTEAFF.

The CDR3 DNA is TGCGCCAGCAGCCACTATAGTGAGCAGTTCTTC. Translating gives CASSHYSEQFF. The chain is built from TRBV4-1 and TRBJ2-1; D unclear. Germline V gene lookup returns CDR1 MGHRA and CDR2 YSYEKL. V shed 3 bases and J shed 9 bases, with 6 bases lying between them. The CDR3 totals 11 residues.

The chain employs TRBV27 and TRBJ2-7; no clear D gene. Trimming removed 5 bases from V and 4 bases from J, with 12 bases in between. The CDR3 has 13 amino acids. Per the germline V gene, CDR1 is MNHEY and CDR2 is SMNVEV (reference sequence). The DNA for the CDR3 is TGTGCCAGCAGTATCCCGACGGCGTACGAGCAGTACTTC. Residues: CASSIPTAYEQYF.

This chain uses TRBV5-1 with TRBJ2-2; possible D gene TRBD1, 6 bases. This CDR3 is built from 14 residues. The ends were cut back, 3 bases at V and 7 bases at J, with 13 bases in the middle. Germline V lookup: CDR1 SGHRS, CDR2 YFSETQ. The CDR3 region has the DNA TGCGCCAGCAGCTACCGACAGGCCGGCGGGGAGCTGTTTTTT. This encodes CASSYRQAGGELFF.

The chain links TRBV24-1 to TRBJ2-1, with unresolved D. V was cut by 6 bases and J by 0 bases, with 8 bases left in between. The CDR3 has 14 residues. Germline CDR1 and CDR2: KGHDR and SFDVKD. CDR3 sequence (DNA): TGTGCCACCAGTAGTTGGAGCTCCTACAATGAGCAGTTCTTC. It yields the protein CATSSWSSYNEQFF.

The chain combines TRBV20-1 with TRBJ1-1; D possibly corresponds to TRBD1 (5 bases). V was clipped by 2 bases and J by 5 bases, with 12 bases between them. CDR1 is DFQATT and CDR2 is SNEGSKA in the germline V gene (reference sequence). The CDR3 covers 13 residues. CDR3 coding DNA: TGCAGTGCTAGACCGGACCCAGGGACTGAAGCTTTCTTT. Translation gives CSARPDPGTEAFF.

The V call is TRBV11-2, the J call TRBJ1-2; 10 bases match TRBD1. J lost 2 bases, V lost 4 bases, and 1 base had no gene match. This CDR3 spans 14 amino acids. Per the germline V gene, CDR1 is SGHAT and CDR2 is FQNNGV. DNA of the CDR3: TGTGCCAGCAGCTGGACAGGGGGGAACTATGGCTACACCTTC. Amino acid sequence: CASSWTGGNYGYTF.

The CDR3 region is CATSGPGQGYNEQFF. In DNA, the CDR3 is TGTGCCACCAGTGGACCGGGACAGGGATACAATGAGCAGTTCTTC. The V call is TRBV24-1, the J call TRBJ2-1, with TRBD1 matching over 9 bases. Germline assignment: CDR1 KGHDR and CDR2 SFDVKD. This CDR3 has 15 residues. Trimming cost V 5 bases and J 4 bases; bases outside gene matches: 5.

The chain uses TRBV19 and TRBJ1-5; D call uncertain. CDR1 and CDR2 (germline): LNHDA, SQIVND (reference sequence). Trimming removed 3 bases from V and 4 bases from J, with 4 bases in between. This CDR3 has 12 residues. The CDR3 DNA follows: TGTGCCAGTAGTATTACAAATCAGCCCCAGCATTTT. This codes for CASSITNQPQHF.

This chain connects TRBV6-1 to TRBJ2-3; unclear D gene. The CDR3 loop spans 14 amino acids. Trimming removed 5 bases at V and 2 bases at J, with 11 bases between. Germline CDR1 is MNHNS and CDR2 is SASEGT. Written as DNA, the CDR3 is TGTGCCAGCAGTCCGGCCGCCCTCACAGATACGCAGTATTTT. Protein sequence: CASSPAALTDTQYF.

This clonotype showed up just a few times. The chain recombines TRBV7-2 with TRBJ2-7; 7 bases line up with TRBD1. CDR3 length: 13 residues. J was trimmed by 2 bases and V by 5 bases; bases with no gene match: 3. In germline, CDR1 is SGHTA, CDR2 FQGNSA. The CDR3 loop is CASSRTGPYEQYF. CDR3 sequence (DNA): TGTGCCAGCAGCCGGACAGGCCCCTACGAGCAGTACTTC.

The chain joins TRBV20-1 to TRBJ2-7; D ambiguous. V was trimmed by 0 bases and J by 0 bases, leaving 12 bases between them. CDR1 DFQATT and CDR2 SNEGSKA come from the germline V gene (reference sequence). The CDR3 is 15 amino acids. The chain's CDR3 is CSARDPSKTSYEQYF. The CDR3 coding sequence is TGCAGTGCTAGAGACCCCTCCAAAACCTCCTACGAGCAGTACTTC.

V is TRBV7-8 and J is TRBJ2-2; 7 nucleotides agree with TRBD2. This CDR3 has 20 amino acids. Germline CDR1 reads SGHVS; CDR2 reads FQNEAQ. Unmatched junction bases numbered 17, after V lost 2 bases and J lost 2 bases. In DNA form, the CDR3 reads TGTGCCAGCAGCTTAAGGTCGACGGCTGGGGCTAGCGGTAACACCGGGGAGCTGTTTTTT. This encodes CASSLRSTAGASGNTGELFF.

This clonotype was seen a few times. CDR3 sequence (DNA): TGTGCCAGCAGTAGACAGGGCACAAAAAATACCGGGGAGCTGTTTTTT. Protein: CASSRQGTKNTGELFF. This chain uses TRBV2 with TRBJ2-2; 7 nucleotides align to TRBD1. Germline CDR1 reads SNHLY; CDR2 reads FYNNEI. V dropped 5 bases and J dropped 5; count of bases not matched to a gene: 11. The CDR3 has 16 residues.

V usage is TRBV27 and J usage is TRBJ1-6; a possible D gene is TRBD1 (6 bases). This CDR3 is built from 15 residues. The V gene lost 1 base and the J gene lost 6 bases, with 10 bases spanning the gap. Germline lookup yields CDR1 MNHEY and CDR2 SMNVEV (reference sequence). The CDR3 loop is CASSLYGGPNSPLHF. DNA of the CDR3: TGTGCCAGCAGTTTATACGGGGGGCCTAATTCACCCCTCCACTTT.

This clonotype was detected only a few times. The CDR3 reads CASSLMGGNQPQHF. The CDR3 DNA reads as TGTGCCAGCAGCTTAATGGGGGGCAATCAGCCCCAGCATTTT. The chain uses TRBV7-2 and TRBJ1-5; D may be TRBD1 (5 bases). Germline-derived CDR1 and CDR2 are SGHTA and FQGNSA. V lost 2 bases and J lost 2, with 7 bases in between. This CDR3 is built from 14 residues.

The chain employs TRBV20-1 and TRBJ1-2; possibly TRBD1 for D (5 bases). Trimming took 4 bases from V and 8 from J, leaving 23 bases between them. The CDR3 sequence is 15 residues long. Germline values: CDR1 DFQATT, CDR2 SNEGSKA (reference sequence). In DNA, the CDR3 is TGCAGTGCTACCCCAACGGGACGGATGGCCTTCGGCTACACCTTC. It is translated as CSATPTGRMAFGYTF.

This clonotype was seen a single time. This chain joins TRBV6-2 or TRBV6-3 and TRBJ1-2, with D hard to call. This CDR3 has 14 residues. Germline CDR1 and CDR2: MNHEY and SVGEGT. V lost 6 bases, J lost 2 bases, and 13 bases lay in between. The CDR3 sequence: CASSRPTGNYGYTF. The CDR3 DNA follows: TGTGCCAGCAGCAGACCGACTGGAAACTATGGCTACACCTTC.

The V call is TRBV2, the J call TRBJ2-2; D may match TRBD1 or TRBD2 (6 bases each). CDR1 is SNHLY, CDR2 FYNNEI, per germline. CDR3 length: 16 amino acids. V lost 10 bases to trimming and J lost 1 base, with 19 bases between them. This CDR3 reads CAITGAGAKNTGELFF. The CDR3 bases are TGTGCCATCACGGGGGCTGGGGCCAAGAACACCGGGGAGCTGTTTTTT.

This clonotype was found once. The V gene is TRBV25-1, the J gene TRBJ2-7; TRBD1 matches 7 bases. Per germline, CDR1 MGHDK and CDR2 SYGVNS. There are 14 residues in the CDR3. V dropped 1 base and J dropped 4; count of bases not matched to a gene: 4. CDR3 in DNA: TGTGCCAGCAGTGAATTAGGGACAGATTACGAGCAGTACTTC. Translation: CASSELGTDYEQYF.